These T cell receptor beta chains were read from a single sample in a study of regulatory T cells in long-lasting Graves disease. TCRdb reprocessed the multiplex PCR reads via MiXCR and lists one record per CDR3 protein. The sample includes a few hundred thousand distinct CDR3 sequences, about 12% of them seen just once. The sample also formed part of further work on T cells in Graves' hyperthyroidism and ophthalmopathy.

The sample here was peripheral blood mononuclear cells (PBMCs), taken at new diagnosis, from a patient treated with antithyroid drugs. The receptors shown here come from a woman younger than 35 with Graves disease. Both conserved end residues are part of each CDR3. The order of the fields is clone size, V gene, D gene, J gene, CDR3 protein, CDR3 DNA. The D gene is left open where the match is weak. Clone size appears in some rows only: once, few, many, or a class for an expanded clone.

many,TRBV29-1,.,TRBJ2-5,CSVEYSNSLRDTLQETQYF,TGCAGCGTTGAATACTCAAATTCCCTACGGGACACTCTACAAGAGACCCAGTACTTC
.,TRBV24-1,TRBD1,TRBJ1-4,CATSESGQGLGEKLFF,TGTGCCACCAGTGAATCCGGACAGGGGCTAGGTGAAAAACTGTTTTTT
.,TRBV27,.,TRBJ1-2,CASSYRRSFYGYTF,TGTGCCAGCAGTTACAGGCGGTCCTTCTATGGCTACACCTTC
many,TRBV24-1,TRBD2,TRBJ2-1,CATQESGSTIKSSYNEQFF,TGTGCCACTCAAGAAAGCGGGAGTACCATCAAGAGCTCCTACAATGAGCAGTTCTTC
many,TRBV11-1,.,TRBJ1-4,CASSLGTTNEKLFF,TGTGCCAGCAGCCTCGGGACAACGAATGAAAAACTGTTTTTT
.,TRBV7-3,TRBD1,TRBJ2-2,CASSPPGQGIGELFF,TGTGCCAGCAGCCCTCCGGGACAGGGGATCGGGGAGCTGTTTTTT
many,TRBV6-1,.,TRBJ1-2,CASSRNRDSLGGLHGYTF,TGTGCCAGCAGTAGGAACCGGGACTCCCTAGGAGGTTTGCATGGCTACACCTTC
many,TRBV6-2/TRBV6-3,.,TRBJ2-1,CASSPGTDLGEQFF,TGTGCCAGCAGCCCCGGGACGGATTTGGGTGAGCAGTTCTTC
few,TRBV6-1,.,TRBJ2-5,CASSQLVRETQYF,TGTGCCAGCAGCCAACTAGTGAGGGAGACCCAGTACTTC
many,TRBV20-1,TRBD2,TRBJ2-1,CSARLAGNEQFF,TGCAGTGCTAGACTAGCGGGCAATGAGCAGTTCTTC
many,TRBV12-3/TRBV12-4,TRBD1,TRBJ1-1,CASSTRGTGNTEAFF,TGTGCCAGCAGTACACGGGGGACAGGTAACACTGAAGCTTTCTTT
many,TRBV6-2/TRBV6-3,TRBD2,TRBJ2-2,CAIQTSGRATELFF,TGTGCCATACAGACTAGCGGGAGGGCCACTGAGCTGTTTTTT
.,TRBV12-3/TRBV12-4,TRBD2,TRBJ2-3,CASRRAGGADTQYF,TGTGCCAGCAGACGAGCGGGGGGTGCAGATACGCAGTATTTT
few,TRBV15,.,TRBJ1-1,CTTSVGGGNTEAFF,TGTACCACCAGCGTCGGGGGGGGGAACACTGAAGCTTTCTTT
many,TRBV6-1,.,TRBJ1-1,CASSPGGGRDTEAFF,TGTGCCAGCAGCCCGGGCGGGGGGAGGGACACTGAAGCTTTCTTT
.,TRBV15,.,TRBJ1-1,CATSSHGGRGRDTEAFF,TGTGCCACCAGCAGCCACGGGGGTCGGGGAAGGGACACTGAAGCTTTCTTT
many,TRBV20-1,.,TRBJ1-4,CSATLEEKLFF,TGCAGTGCGACCCTTGAGGAAAAACTGTTTTTT
many,TRBV30,.,TRBJ1-1,CAWTRTAMNTEAFF,TGTGCCTGGACAAGGACGGCGATGAACACTGAAGCTTTCTTT
few,TRBV6-5,.,TRBJ2-1,CASSYPVGGEQFF,TGTGCCAGCAGTTACCCCGTAGGTGGTGAGCAGTTCTTC
.,TRBV20-1,.,TRBJ2-1,CSARSLQAGAYNEQFF,TGCAGTGCTAGGTCCCTCCAAGCCGGGGCATACAATGAGCAGTTCTTC
many,TRBV20-1,TRBD2,TRBJ2-2,CSATSGGLNTGELFF,TGCAGTGCTACTAGCGGGGGGCTGAACACCGGGGAGCTGTTTTTT
many,TRBV20-1,TRBD1,TRBJ2-3,CSAYPLRGTGGTDTQYF,TGCAGTGCTTACCCCCTAAGAGGGACAGGCGGTACAGATACGCAGTATTTT
many,TRBV20-1,.,TRBJ2-4,CSASRELAKNIQYF,TGCAGTGCTAGCAGAGAGCTAGCCAAAAACATTCAGTACTTC
many,TRBV29-1,.,TRBJ2-5,CSVEVSDGGEETQYF,TGCAGCGTTGAAGTTAGTGACGGGGGCGAAGAGACCCAGTACTTC
many,TRBV3-1,.,TRBJ2-3,CASSQPIGSATDTQYF,TGTGCCAGCAGCCAGCCGATAGGGTCGGCTACAGATACGCAGTATTTT
few,TRBV4-3,.,TRBJ1-2,CASSHLTGFNGYTF,TGCGCCAGCAGCCACCTAACAGGGTTTAATGGCTACACCTTC
.,TRBV5-4,.,TRBJ1-1,CASRGRGPLDTEAFF,TGTGCCAGCAGGGGGAGGGGCCCCCTCGACACTGAAGCTTTCTTT
many,TRBV7-2,.,TRBJ1-1,CASSLHDTF,TGTGCCAGCAGCTTACACGACACTTTT
few,TRBV30,.,TRBJ2-5,CAWRDWGGETQYF,TGTGCCTGGAGGGACTGGGGCGGGGAGACCCAGTACTTC
many,TRBV20-1,.,TRBJ2-3,CSATRDFWADTQYF,TGCAGTGCTACCCGGGACTTCTGGGCAGATACGCAGTATTTT
many,TRBV7-8,.,TRBJ1-3,CASTGPANGNTIYF,TGTGCCAGCACGGGTCCCGCTAATGGAAACACCATATATTTT
few,TRBV27,TRBD1,TRBJ1-4,CASAGTGYEKLFF,TGTGCCAGCGCCGGGACAGGGTATGAAAAACTGTTTTTT
many,TRBV10-3,TRBD2,TRBJ2-4,CAISESTSGDKNIQYF,TGTGCCATCAGTGAGTCGACTAGCGGGGACAAAAACATTCAGTACTTC
many,TRBV20-1,TRBD2,TRBJ2-1,CSAPSGWYNEQFF,TGCAGTGCTCCTAGCGGGTGGTACAATGAGCAGTTCTTC
.,TRBV2,.,TRBJ2-1,CASSFRTTSSYNEQFF,TGTGCCAGCAGCTTTAGGACTACTAGCTCCTACAATGAGCAGTTCTTC
.,TRBV7-2,TRBD1,TRBJ1-2,CASSLPTDRTANYGYTF,TGTGCCAGCAGCTTACCCACGGACAGGACAGCTAACTATGGCTACACCTTC
many,TRBV4-1,TRBD1,TRBJ2-2,CASSLRQGDTGELFF,TGCGCCAGCAGCCTGCGACAGGGGGACACCGGGGAGCTGTTTTTT
once,TRBV5-1,TRBD1,TRBJ1-2,CASSLSGTGKFYGYTF,TGCGCCAGCAGCTTGTCCGGGACAGGAAAATTCTATGGCTACACCTTC
.,TRBV2,TRBD1,TRBJ2-5,CASSEALTGGYEETQYF,TGTGCCAGCAGTGAAGCGCTTACAGGGGGCTACGAAGAGACCCAGTACTTC
many,TRBV20-1,TRBD1,TRBJ1-5,CSARETGGHQPQHF,TGCAGTGCTAGAGAGACAGGGGGACACCAGCCCCAGCATTTT
few,TRBV27,TRBD1,TRBJ1-2,CASRLTGRGYGYTF,TGTGCCAGCAGGCTGACAGGGCGGGGTTACGGCTACACCTTC
many,TRBV28,.,TRBJ1-2,CASSFGDIYGYTF,TGTGCCAGCAGTTTCGGGGATATCTATGGCTACACCTTC
.,TRBV12-3/TRBV12-4,.,TRBJ2-2,CASSSGAEGTGELFF,TGTGCCAGCAGTTCTGGAGCAGAGGGCACCGGGGAGCTGTTTTTT
many,TRBV28,TRBD1,TRBJ2-7,CASSRQGAKQYF,TGTGCCAGCAGTAGACAGGGGGCGAAGCAGTACTTC
few,TRBV20-1,TRBD1,TRBJ1-5,CSARGAAWTGENQPQHF,TGCAGTGCTAGAGGAGCAGCATGGACAGGAGAGAATCAGCCCCAGCATTTT
few,TRBV12-3/TRBV12-4,.,TRBJ2-7,CASSFWQDSYEQYF,TGTGCCAGCAGTTTTTGGCAGGACTCCTACGAGCAGTACTTC
many,TRBV12-3/TRBV12-4,.,TRBJ2-7,CASSLAEAPTYEQYF,TGTGCCAGCAGTTTAGCGGAGGCCCCGACCTACGAGCAGTACTTC
many,TRBV24-1,TRBD2,TRBJ2-1,CATSGTSGASIYNEQFF,TGTGCCACCAGTGGAACTAGCGGGGCGTCTATTTACAATGAGCAGTTCTTC
many,TRBV7-2,TRBD2,TRBJ2-1,CASSLVGGGSYNEQFF,TGTGCCAGCAGCTTAGTCGGCGGGGGGTCCTACAATGAGCAGTTCTTC
many,TRBV11-1,.,TRBJ2-5,CASSSLPGDQETQYF,TGTGCCAGCAGCTCTCTACCGGGAGACCAAGAGACCCAGTACTTC
many,TRBV27,TRBD2,TRBJ2-1,CAPFRPRGGANEQFF,TGTGCCCCCTTTAGACCTCGCGGGGGGGCCAATGAGCAGTTCTTC
many,TRBV4-2,TRBD1,TRBJ1-2,CASSQEIGTGGDYGYTF,TGTGCCAGCAGCCAAGAAATAGGGACAGGGGGCGACTATGGCTACACCTTC
many,TRBV28,.,TRBJ2-5,CASSLSTRETQYF,TGTGCCAGCAGTTTAAGCACCCGGGAGACCCAGTACTTC